This entry is about one TCR beta chain. This sample was included in a study of cytomegalovirus exposure and HLA in healthy donors. Study details: Sequencing of roughly 180 million T cells in an earlier analysis found around 120 million unique TCR beta sequences.

With 60 Vbeta and 13 Jbeta primers, the PCR was carried out. Under the authors' procedure: In a later analysis, some 10 million of 60 million to 80 million unique beta chains occurred in at least two donors. Profiling relied on immunoSEQ multiplex PCR, and the TCRdb table lists in-frame clones only, not all of them. D and trimming come from the DNA, and the V and J calls and clone size come from that table. The data show roughly 200,000 clones, roughly 85% seen once. CDR3 size: 19 residues. Sequenced: PBMCs. The rearrangement links TRBV21-1 to TRBJ1-5; the table assigns TRBD1, which was not confirmed against the DNA. TRBV21-1 is a recognized pseudogene. This sequence originates from a woman between 25 and 40 years old in good health and CMV-seropositive. Written as DNA, the CDR3 is TGTGCCAGCAGCAAAGTGGAGGGACAGGGGATGAGGGACAATCAGCCCCAGCATTTT. This translates into CASSKVEGQGMRDNQPQHF.